The 27 T cell receptor beta chains in this list originate from one sample, sequenced in a study of cytomegalovirus exposure and HLA in healthy donors (dated by TCRdb to about 2017). Libraries were constructed by the immunoSEQ multiplex PCR assay. The multiplex PCR relied on a mix of 60 forward primers for TCR Vbeta segments and 13 reverse primers for TCR Jbeta segments. TCRdb's version of the immuneACCESS table is confined to in-frame rearrangements and falls short of the full clone set. An unresolved V gene accounts for under half of the shortfall where checked; the remainder is of unknown origin. This sample lists 150,000 to 200,000 clones; over 70% were detected once. 2% to 2.5% of the sample comes from the top ten. Sequencing was performed on PBMCs. The receptors were gathered from a woman aged 25-40 years in good health and CMV-seronegative.

The chain's CDR3 is CASSPLQGYNEQFF. CDR3 nucleotide sequence: TGTGCCAGCAGCCCACTACAGGGTTACAATGAGCAGTTCTTC. The chain carries TRBV11-2 and TRBJ2-1, with D perhaps matching TRBD1 (6 bases). CDR1 and CDR2 from the germline V gene are SGHAT and FQNNGV. V was cut by 5 bases and J by 4 bases, with 12 bases left in between. The CDR3 covers 14 residues.

This clone has a single count. The junction differs from germline at one of its ends, possibly a read error. The chain uses TRBV7-9 and TRBJ1-2, with a weak D call TRBD1 (5 bases). Germline V gene lookup returns CDR1 SEHNR and CDR2 FQNEAQ (reference sequence). This CDR3 comprises 12 residues. The CDR3 nucleotides are TGTTCCAGCAGCTTAGAGCAGGGAGGCTACACCTTC. Encoded protein: CSSSLEQGGYTF.

This clone has just one count. V usage is TRBV7-2 and J usage is TRBJ1-4; TRBD1 agrees at 8 bases. V shed 5 bases and J 8 bases; nucleotides not matched to a gene: 13. Per the germline V gene, CDR1 is SGHTA and CDR2 is FQGNSA. The CDR3 extends over 16 amino acids. The CDR3 coding sequence is TGTGCCAGCAGCGACACGACAGGGGTCGGCAGCGAAAAACTGTTTTTT. Encoded protein: CASSDTTGVGSEKLFF.

There are a few counts of this clone. The V call is TRBV13, the J call TRBJ2-3; TRBD1 is a possible D gene (5 bases). Germline loops: CDR1 PRHDT, CDR2 FYEKMQ (reference sequence). V shed 5 bases and J shed 5 bases, with 20 bases lying between them. There are 16 residues in the CDR3. CDR3 region: CASSGRGLISGDTQYF. The CDR3 DNA sequence: TGTGCCAGCAGCGGTAGGGGTCTGATCTCAGGAGATACGCAGTATTTT.

For the CDR3, the DNA is TGTGCCACTGGGACAGGAGATTACTATGGCTACACCTTC. It is translated as CATGTGDYYGYTF. The chain carries TRBV19 and TRBJ1-2; 8 nucleotides line up with TRBD1. With V trimmed by 10 bases and J by 3 bases, 7 bases remained unmatched. Per the germline V gene, CDR1 is LNHDA and CDR2 is SQIVND (reference sequence). The CDR3 is 13 residues long.

This chain joins TRBV28 and TRBJ1-4, with D possibly matching TRBD1 (6 bases). Per the germline V gene, CDR1 is MDHEN and CDR2 is SYDVKM. The CDR3 has 14 residues. V shed 7 bases and J shed 7 bases, with 16 bases lying between them. The CDR3 region is CASTEQGVSEKLFF. CDR3 in DNA: TGTGCCAGCACCGAACAGGGAGTGAGTGAAAAACTGTTTTTT.

As regards this clone: Mismatch with germline at one junction end may stem from a read error. The chain couples TRBV7-9 to TRBJ2-1; 7 bases map to TRBD1. Germline CDR1 SEHNR, CDR2 FQNEAQ (reference sequence). The CDR3 loop spans 16 amino acids. The CDR3, as DNA: TGTTCCAGCAGACCCATCACCGGGACAGATTACAATGAGCAGTTCTTC. Translating gives CSSRPITGTDYNEQFF.

V gene TRBV14 combines with J gene TRBJ1-3, with D possibly being TRBD1 (5 bases). The length of the CDR3 is 15 residues. Trimming stripped 2 bases from V and 8 bases from J, with 16 bases between. The germline V gene has CDR1 SGHDN and CDR2 FVKESK. CDR3: CASSQYRIFSDTIYF. The DNA for the CDR3 is TGTGCCAGCAGCCAATACAGGATATTTTCGGACACCATATATTTT. Full variable domain (remainder filled in from reference TRBV14 and TRBJ1-3): EAGVTQFPSHSVIEKGQTVTLRCDPISGHDNLYWYRRVMGKEIKFLLHFVKESKQDESGMPNNRFLAERTGGTYSTLKVQPAELEDSGVYFCASSQYRIFSDTIYFGEGSWLTVV.

This clone was seen a handful of times. The DNA of the CDR3 is TGTGCCAGCAGCTTGTCCACACACACTGAAGCTTTCTTT. This encodes CASSLSTHTEAFF. V usage is TRBV5-6 and J usage is TRBJ1-1; D unresolved. V lost 1 base to trimming and J lost 3 bases, with 7 bases between them. CDR3 length: 13 amino acids. Germline CDR1 is SGHDT and CDR2 is YYEEEE.

The chain carries TRBV7-9 and TRBJ2-3; D is unclear. Germline CDR1 reads SEHNR; CDR2 reads FQNEAQ (reference sequence). Trimming took 2 bases from V and 5 from J, leaving 5 bases between them. The CDR3 sequence is 12 residues long. DNA of the CDR3: TGTGCCAGCAGCTTATTGCGAGATACGCAGTATTTT. Translating gives CASSLLRDTQYF. Looking up the rest from reference TRBV7-9 and TRBJ2-3 gives the full variable domain: DTGVSQNPRHKITKRGQNVTFRCDPISEHNRLYWYRQTLGQGPEFLTYFQNEAQLEKSRLLSDRFSAERPKGSFSTLEIQRTEQGDSAMYLCASSLLRDTQYFGPGTRLTVL.

V and J are TRBV28 and TRBJ2-7; no firm D call. CDR1 and CDR2 (germline): MDHEN, SYDVKM. The length of the CDR3 is 14 residues. V gave up 3 bases and J gave up 3 bases, with 12 bases separating them. The CDR3 sequence is CASSFNLEIYEQYF. CDR3 DNA sequence: TGTGCCAGCAGTTTTAATCTCGAGATCTACGAGCAGTACTTC.

This chain links TRBV28 with TRBJ2-4; TRBD1 aligns across 8 bases. This CDR3 has 16 residues. V was clipped by 8 bases and J by 0 bases; unmatched bases: 9. Germline V gene data show CDR1 as MDHEN and CDR2 as SYDVKM. Written as DNA, the CDR3 is TGTGCCAGCGCTCAGACAGGGGTAGGAGCCAAAAACATTCAGTACTTC. Protein sequence: CASAQTGVGAKNIQYF.

The chain joins TRBV2 to TRBJ2-5; 8 bases agree with TRBD2. This CDR3 is built from 16 residues. Losses at the gene ends were 4 bases for V and 1 base for J; bases not matched to a gene: 8. Germline lookup yields CDR1 SNHLY and CDR2 FYNNEI. The CDR3 loop reads CASSVLLAGPQETQYF. The CDR3 nucleotides are TGTGCCAGCAGTGTCCTCCTAGCGGGCCCCCAAGAGACCCAGTACTTC. Together with reference TRBV2 and TRBJ2-5, the CDR3 gives the full variable domain: EPEVTQTPSHQVTQMGQEVILRCVPISNHLYFYWYRQILGQKVEFLVSFYNNEISEKSEIFDDQFSVERPDGSNFTLKIRSTKLEDSAMYFCASSVLLAGPQETQYFGPGTRLLVL.

V and J are TRBV6-5 and TRBJ2-7, with 8 nucleotides matching TRBD1. This CDR3 contains 16 residues. V lost 0 bases to trimming and J lost 2 bases; unmatched junction nucleotides: 6. Germline V CDR1 and CDR2: MNHEY, SVGAGI. The CDR3 DNA follows: TGTGCCAGCAGTTACTCTGGGACAGGCGGAACCTACGAGCAGTACTTC. Amino acid sequence: CASSYSGTGGTYEQYF.

The sample holds a few counts of this clone. J is TRBJ1-3 and V is TRBV2, with a tentative D call TRBD1 (5 bases). The CDR3 loop spans 17 amino acids. Germline-derived CDR1 and CDR2 are SNHLY and FYNNEI. V gave up 1 base and J gave up 0 bases, with 13 bases separating them. CDR3 nucleotide sequence: TGTGCCAGCAGTGAAGAAGGACCCAGGGTCTCTGGAAACACCATATATTTT. This codes for CASSEEGPRVSGNTIYF.

The chain combines TRBV5-4 with TRBJ2-7; TRBD2 matches 10 bases. The CDR3 has 17 residues. Germline lookup yields CDR1 SGHNT and CDR2 YYREEE (reference sequence). Losses at the gene ends were 0 bases for V and 2 bases for J; bases not matched to a gene: 8. Here the CDR3 DNA reads TGTGCCAGCAGCTTGGCCCAAGTCCTAGCGGGAGCCTACGAGCAGTACTTC. Its translation: CASSLAQVLAGAYEQYF. The whole variable domain, filled in from reference TRBV5-4 and TRBJ2-7, reads ETGVTQSPTHLIKTRGQQVTLRCSSQSGHNTVSWYQQALGQGPQFIFQYYREEENGRGNFPPRFSGLQFPNYSSELNVNALELDDSALYLCASSLAQVLAGAYEQYFGPGTRLTVT.

The chain links TRBV20-1 to TRBJ2-1; no firm D call. The V and J ends lost 6 bases and 8 bases respectively, with 8 bases between them. In germline, CDR1 is DFQATT, CDR2 SNEGSKA (reference sequence). The CDR3 is 10 amino acids. CDR3 amino acids: CSATDYEQFF. The CDR3 DNA reads TGCAGTGCCACAGATTATGAGCAGTTCTTC.

The chain links TRBV5-4 to TRBJ2-3, with a weak D call TRBD2 (6 bases). Germline CDR1 is SGHNT and CDR2 is YYREEE (reference sequence). V was trimmed by 6 bases and J by 0 bases, leaving 14 bases between them. The CDR3 is 15 amino acids. CDR3 nucleotide sequence: TGTGCCAGCAAGAAGGACTACCGGAGCACAGATACGCAGTATTTT. It encodes CASKKDYRSTDTQYF.

V gene TRBV27 combines with J gene TRBJ1-2, with TRBD1 identical over 8 bases. The CDR3 is 15 residues long. The trim removed 3 bases at V and 3 bases at J, leaving 6 bases unmatched. Germline CDR1 reads MNHEY; CDR2 reads SMNVEV (reference sequence). CDR3 in DNA: TGTGCCAGCAGTTTTTCAGGGGGCAATCACTATGGCTACACCTTC. It is translated as CASSFSGGNHYGYTF.

The chain links TRBV23-1 to TRBJ1-1, with D tentatively TRBD1 (5 bases). TRBV23-1 belongs to the ORF category, with a function that is uncertain. V was pared by 6 bases and J by 0 bases, with 14 bases between. There are 15 residues in the CDR3. CDR3 DNA: TGCGCCAGCAGCCCATGGGACTACATGAACACTGAAGCTTTCTTT. Translation: CASSPWDYMNTEAFF.

This chain joins TRBV4-3 and TRBJ1-4, with D maybe TRBD1 (6 bases). Deletions cut 0 bases from V and 0 bases from J, with 11 bases between. Germline V gene sequence: CDR1 LGHNA, CDR2 YSLEER. The CDR3 contains 17 residues. DNA of the CDR3: TGCGCCAGCAGCCAAGATGGCAACAGGGCAACTAATGAAAAACTGTTTTTT. Its translation: CASSQDGNRATNEKLFF.

The rearrangement links TRBV30 to TRBJ2-2; the match to TRBD2 covers 8 bases. J gave up 9 bases and V 8 bases, and 11 bases lay outside the gene matches. The length of the CDR3 is 13 residues. The germline V gene has CDR1 GTSNPN and CDR2 SVGIG (reference sequence). CDR3 region: CASKPGLARELFF. In DNA form, the CDR3 reads TGTGCCAGCAAACCCGGACTAGCCCGGGAGCTGTTTTTT.

The chain is built from TRBV5-5 and TRBJ1-3; D might be TRBD1 (6 bases). Germline V gene lookup returns CDR1 SGHKS and CDR2 YYEKEE (reference sequence). The CDR3 spans 15 residues. V dropped 4 bases and J dropped 2 bases, with 13 bases sitting between them. CDR3 sequence reads: CASSRTDFAGNTIYF. CDR3 nucleotides: TGTGCCAGCAGCCGGACAGATTTCGCTGGAAACACCATATATTTT.

To note about this clone: A read error may produce the germline difference seen at one junction end. This chain links TRBV6-5 with TRBJ1-6; possibly TRBD1 for D (6 bases). CDR1 MNHEY and CDR2 SVGAGI come from the germline V gene. The CDR3 is 12 amino acids. The CDR3 DNA reads as TGTGCCAGCAGCCCTCTTGGGGGCCCCGTTCTCTTT. It translates to CASSPLGGPVLF.

The chain is built from TRBV30 and TRBJ2-3; TRBD2 matches 12 bases. Germline CDR1 and CDR2: GTSNPN and SVGIG (reference sequence). The CDR3 contains 19 residues. The V and J ends lost 0 bases and 0 bases, in that order; junction bases with no gene match: 10. This chain's CDR3 is CAWSVRRTSGKASTDTQYF. Written as DNA, the CDR3 is TGTGCCTGGAGTGTACGCAGGACTAGCGGGAAGGCTAGCACAGATACGCAGTATTTT. The full variable domain, rest sourced from reference TRBV30 and TRBJ2-3, is SQTIHQWPATLVQPVGSPLSLECTVEGTSNPNLYWYRQAAGRGLQLLFYSVGIGQISSEVPQNLSASRPQDRQFILSSKKLLLSDSGFYLCAWSVRRTSGKASTDTQYFGPGTRLTVL.

The chain uses TRBV27 and TRBJ1-1; tentatively, D is TRBD1 (5 bases). The V end lost 3 bases, the J end lost 5 bases, and 13 bases lay between the germline ends. Germline CDR1 reads MNHEY; CDR2 reads SMNVEV (reference sequence). The CDR3 runs 14 residues. The CDR3 here is CASSFGKGWTEAFF. The CDR3 coding sequence is TGTGCCAGCAGTTTTGGGAAGGGGTGGACTGAAGCTTTCTTT.

The chain joins TRBV4-3 to TRBJ2-3, with TRBD1 identical over 8 bases. J gave up 4 bases and V 4 bases, and 13 bases lay outside the gene matches. The CDR3 extends over 17 amino acids. Germline V lookup: CDR1 LGHNA, CDR2 YSLEER. The CDR3, as DNA: TGCGCCAGCAGCCTCTCCCTCTCCGGACAGGGAGCAGATACGCAGTATTTT. Encoded protein: CASSLSLSGQGADTQYF.